The source of this TCR beta chain is a study of vaccination and CD4 T cells after COVID-19. About the research overall: The study enrolled six male and four female convalescents, two of whom were Hispanic. Diagnosis preceded the drawing of post-COVID samples by a median about 98 days (range 35 to 161). The study collected post-vaccine samples a median around 73 days after dose two, with a range of 14 to 241.

Treatment reported: roughly 10-day PBMC culture with coronavirus spike peptide pools or control peptides (ViraFEST assay). CD4+ T cells that had been cultured provided DNA sequenced with the Oncomine TCR Beta short-read assay. TCRdb independently ran MiXCR on the PCR reads; one entry per CDR3 protein. The sample yields roughly 7,600 distinct CDR3 sequences, around three fifths seen once. To note about this clonotype: Its cognate antigen is unknown.

Germline assignment: CDR1 SEHNR and CDR2 FQNEAQ (reference sequence). The length of the CDR3 is 15 residues. The ends lost 3 bases at V and 6 bases at J; junction bases unmatched: 6. This material consisted of cultured CD4+ T cells from blood, taken after SARS-CoV-2 vaccination. The genes are TRBV7-9 and TRBJ1-5; 9 positions agree with TRBD1. This clonotype was obtained from a human donor with COVID-19. CDR3 in amino acids: CASSFGTGLVQPQHF. The CDR3, as DNA: TGTGCCAGCAGCTTCGGGACAGGGCTGGTTCAGCCCCAGCATTTT.